Reported below is one T cell receptor beta chain. Its antigen target is currently unknown. The sample holds no much larger clone one base away, and base qualities are not on file. The CDR3 numbers 18 residues from cysteine through phenylalanine. Only CDR3 DNA is held: 54 bases, read in frame from base 1. The germline V gene sets CDR1 to SQVTM and CDR2 to ANQGSEA. The junction carries 24 bases between V and J, which are trimmed by 2 bases and 2 bases respectively. The immunoSEQ Assay, a bias-controlled multiplex PCR, was used to amplify TCRbeta CDR3 regions from genomic DNA. The source study handled its data this way. Nucleated cell counts per sample were estimated from amplification of reference gene primers within the assay. To quantify the absolute abundance of each unique TCRbeta CDR3 rearrangement, sequence reads were collapsed and filtered. For each sample, productive Simpson clonality was calculated as the square root of Simpson's diversity index across productive rearrangements. As stored in TCRdb, this immuneACCESS dataset retains in-frame rearrangements with V and J assigned. A fraction of the clones does not appear; measured against another copy, unresolved V genes explain less than half of the discrepancy, and the remainder lacks a known reason. V, J and clone size were drawn from that table, and D and trimming were deduced from the DNA. The sample yields roughly 150,000 clones; approximately 84% were counted once. The ten largest clones take up 2.5% to 3% of the sample.

One collaborating source in Seattle enrolled patients while the patients were actively infected and followed the patients over time throughout the course of disease. The collaborating institutions used their own protocols to collect whole blood in K2EDTA tubes. For TCRbeta analysis, collaborator samples were shipped as frozen whole blood, as isolated PBMCs, or as DNA extracted from either sample type. This entry belongs to a study of blood T cell repertoires in COVID-19 (TCRdb year 2020). In terms of the full investigation: Collaborator samples came from the United States, Italy and Spain and covered acute and convalescent phases of COVID-19. The prospective study material was composed of cDNA or gDNA derived from T cells, B-cell-depleted T cells, or PBMCs. The samples were drawn from the first 160 participants of the ongoing ImmuneRACE study and from 950 to 1,500 subjects provided by 6 global collaborators. A de-identified subject ID, COVID-19 status, age in years and sex were almost always included in the sample metadata. Subjects who had been exposed to COVID-19, were actively infected with it, or had recovered from it provided the deeply sampled blood TCRbeta repertoires that made up the dataset. The repertoires were made available in a free public database intended to serve as a resource for research on the immune response to SARS-CoV-2. HLA class I and class II types, where available, came from metadata supplied by the sample provider rather than from assay-based typing. The investigation overall reported the following: The quantity of clinical and demographic metadata differed by source and by participant and was supplied without curation.

The chain employs TRBV29-1 and TRBJ1-1; D gene: possibly TRBD1, on 5 matching bases. This clonotype was obtained from a woman at least 80 years old with COVID-19, enrolled during active disease. The sequencing sample was made of peripheral blood. The CDR3 loop reads CSVEHIGGWAGSNTEAFF. The DNA reads as follows: TGCAGCGTTGAACATATCGGGGGATGGGCCGGGTCTAACACTGAAGCTTTCTTT.